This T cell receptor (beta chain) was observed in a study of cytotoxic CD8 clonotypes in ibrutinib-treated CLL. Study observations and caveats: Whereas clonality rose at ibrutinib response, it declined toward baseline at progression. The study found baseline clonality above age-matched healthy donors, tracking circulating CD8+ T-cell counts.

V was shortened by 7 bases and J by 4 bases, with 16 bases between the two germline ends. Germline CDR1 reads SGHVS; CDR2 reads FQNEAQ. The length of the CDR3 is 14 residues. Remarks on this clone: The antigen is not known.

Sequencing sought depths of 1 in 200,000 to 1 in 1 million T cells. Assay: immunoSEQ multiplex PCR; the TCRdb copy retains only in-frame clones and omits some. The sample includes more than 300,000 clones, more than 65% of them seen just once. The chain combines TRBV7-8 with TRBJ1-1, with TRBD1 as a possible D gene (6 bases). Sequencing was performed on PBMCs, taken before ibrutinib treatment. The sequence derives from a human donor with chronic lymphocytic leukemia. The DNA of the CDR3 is TGTGCCAGCAATCCAGGGGCGTTGGTCACTGAAGCTTTCTTT. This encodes CASNPGALVTEAFF.